Below are 8 T cell receptor beta chains sequenced from a single sample in a study of cytomegalovirus exposure and HLA in healthy donors. Primers for the PCR totalled 60 Vbeta and 13 Jbeta. Repertoires were generated with immunoSEQ multiplex PCR, while TCRdb's copy carries only in-frame clones and drops some. Here the sample spans some 160,000 clones, 9.4% being singletons. The sample taken for sequencing was PBMCs. These receptors were collected from a male donor in good health and CMV-seronegative.

This clone was found a few times. V is TRBV5-1 and J is TRBJ1-2; D not certain. Trimming left V 4 bases short and J 5 bases short, with 15 bases between. Germline V CDR1 and CDR2: SGHRS, YFSETQ. This CDR3 is built from 14 residues. Here the CDR3 reads CASSMTSAGYGYTF. The CDR3 DNA reads TGCGCCAGCAGCATGACTTCAGCGGGGTATGGCTACACCTTC.

The chain is built from TRBV6-1 and TRBJ2-7, with a weak D call TRBD2 (7 bases). CDR3 length: 14 residues. CDR1 is MNHNS and CDR2 is SASEGT in the germline V gene. Trimming stripped 4 bases from V and 0 bases from J, with 10 bases between. The CDR3 sequence is CASSVAGASYEQYF. Here the CDR3 DNA reads TGTGCCAGCAGTGTGGCGGGGGCCTCCTACGAGCAGTACTTC.

This clone has a handful of counts. J is TRBJ1-2 and V is TRBV6-1, with TRBD1 as a possible D gene (5 bases). This CDR3 is built from 14 residues. Trimming took off 1 base at V and 6 bases at J, with 12 bases between the two ends. CDR1 MNHNS and CDR2 SASEGT come from the germline V gene. CDR3 sequence: CASSEENRQHGYTF. The CDR3 coding sequence is TGTGCCAGCAGTGAAGAGAACAGGCAGCATGGCTACACCTTC.

This clone was picked up a small number of times. The chain employs TRBV11-3 and TRBJ1-1; D might be TRBD1 (5 bases). The germline CDR1 and CDR2 sequences are SGHNT and YENEEA. CDR3 length equals 13 residues. V shed 3 bases and J shed 1 base, with 6 bases lying between them. CDR3 residues: CASSLTENTEAFF. The CDR3 DNA follows: TGTGCCAGCAGCTTGACAGAGAACACTGAAGCTTTCTTT.

The J gene is TRBJ1-1, the V gene TRBV27, with a weak D call TRBD1 (5 bases). In germline, CDR1 is MNHEY, CDR2 SMNVEV (reference sequence). The CDR3 runs to 15 residues. V was trimmed by 9 bases and J by 1 base, leaving 18 bases between them. The CDR3 coding sequence is TGTGCCAGTTTCCGGGGTGTCGGGGGGAACACTGAAGCTTTCTTT. Translation gives CASFRGVGGNTEAFF.

This clone was seen only a few times. The genes are TRBV11-2 and TRBJ2-1, with 11 bases aligning to TRBD2. CDR1 is SGHAT and CDR2 is FQNNGV in the germline V gene. The ends lost 7 bases at V and 6 bases at J; junction bases unmatched: 14. The CDR3 length is 17 residues. CDR3 sequence (DNA): TGTGCCAGCACCCAAGGGCTAGCGGGGGGAGGAGGCAATGAGCAGTTCTTC. This sequence encodes CASTQGLAGGGGNEQFF.

This clone was seen more than once but under ten times. The chain carries TRBV7-9 and TRBJ1-1; 7 nucleotides match TRBD1. Trimming at V came to 5 bases and at J to 5 bases, leaving 11 bases not matched to a gene. The germline V gene has CDR1 SEHNR and CDR2 FQNEAQ (reference sequence). The CDR3 length is 15 residues. This chain's CDR3 is CASSTMTGRRTEAFF. CDR3 DNA: TGTGCCAGCAGCACCATGACAGGGCGCCGAACTGAAGCTTTCTTT. Together with reference TRBV7-9 and TRBJ1-1, the CDR3 gives the full variable domain: DTGVSQNPRHKITKRGQNVTFRCDPISEHNRLYWYRQTLGQGPEFLTYFQNEAQLEKSRLLSDRFSAERPKGSFSTLEIQRTEQGDSAMYLCASSTMTGRRTEAFFGQGTRLTVV.

This clone has a handful of counts. The rearrangement links TRBV6-6 to TRBJ1-3; a possible D gene is TRBD1 (6 bases). The CDR3 consists of 15 residues. CDR1 is MNHNY, CDR2 SVGAGI, per germline (reference sequence). The V and J ends lost 0 bases and 6 bases respectively, with 12 bases between them. Here the CDR3 reads CASSYSKTGQNTIYF. In nucleotides, the CDR3 is TGTGCCAGCAGTTACTCGAAAACAGGGCAAAACACCATATATTTT.